These T cell receptor beta chains were read from a single sample in a study of blood T cells in healthy people across ages. TCRdb independently ran MiXCR on the 5' RACE reads; one entry per CDR3 protein. Of 380,000 or so distinct CDR3 sequences listed, about 52% were seen once; the top ten hold about 54%. Specimen: blood. Receptors originate from a man aged 55 to 70 in good health. The CDR3 runs from the conserved cysteine through the conserved F or W. D genes are given only for firm matches. The size of a clone is reported for some rows only, either as once, few or many, or as a class for expanded clones.

j_call: TRBJ1-5; v_call: TRBV6-1; d_call: TRBD1; clone_size: .; cdr3_nt: TGTGCCAGCAGTGAACGAACGGACAGGGTTAGCAATCAGCCCCAGCATTTT; cdr3_aa: CASSERTDRVSNQPQHF
j_call: TRBJ2-1; v_call: TRBV5-6; d_call: .; clone_size: .; cdr3_nt: TGTGCCAGCAGCCGAAAACAGGGGAGGGCCTGCAATGAGCAGTTCTTC; cdr3_aa: CASSRKQGRACNEQFF
j_call: TRBJ2-7; v_call: TRBV7-2; d_call: .; clone_size: .; cdr3_nt: TGTGCCAGCAGCGCCCGTCGGAGCTACGAGCAGTACTTC; cdr3_aa: CASSARRSYEQYF
j_call: TRBJ2-7; v_call: TRBV5-5; d_call: .; clone_size: .; cdr3_nt: TGTGCCAGCAGCTATGGCGTCGAGCAGTACTTC; cdr3_aa: CASSYGVEQYF
j_call: TRBJ1-2; v_call: TRBV25-1; d_call: .; clone_size: .; cdr3_nt: TGTGCCAGCGGAGCCCCGGGGGGCGGCTACACCTTC; cdr3_aa: CASGAPGGGYTF
j_call: TRBJ2-4; v_call: TRBV7-9; d_call: TRBD1; clone_size: once; cdr3_nt: TGTGCCAGCAGCCTCACCGGGACAGGGGGAACACTAGCCAAAAACATTCAGTACTTC; cdr3_aa: CASSLTGTGGTLAKNIQYF
j_call: TRBJ1-1; v_call: TRBV12-3/TRBV12-4; d_call: TRBD1; clone_size: .; cdr3_nt: TGTGCCAGCAGTTACCCCGGGACAGGGTTTCGGACTGAAGCTTTCTTT; cdr3_aa: CASSYPGTGFRTEAFF
j_call: TRBJ2-3; v_call: TRBV20-1; d_call: .; clone_size: .; cdr3_nt: TGCAGTGCTAGGCAGACGGGGTTGGGGTTGGGGGATACGCAGTATTTT; cdr3_aa: CSARQTGLGLGDTQYF
j_call: TRBJ2-7; v_call: TRBV11-2; d_call: .; clone_size: .; cdr3_nt: TGTGCCAGCAGCTTAGGCCCAGACCCTTCGTACGAGCAGTACTTC; cdr3_aa: CASSLGPDPSYEQYF
j_call: TRBJ2-3; v_call: TRBV4-3; d_call: TRBD2; clone_size: .; cdr3_nt: TGCGCCAGCAGCCAGTTAGCGGGAGGAGTGACAGATACGCAGTATTTT; cdr3_aa: CASSQLAGGVTDTQYF
j_call: TRBJ2-5; v_call: TRBV20-1; d_call: TRBD2; clone_size: .; cdr3_nt: TGCAGTGCTCCAACTAGCGGCAATCTCAATGAGCAGTACTTC; cdr3_aa: CSAPTSGNLNEQYF
j_call: TRBJ1-6; v_call: TRBV29-1; d_call: TRBD1; clone_size: .; cdr3_nt: TGCAGCGTTCAAACCGGGACAGGGGTTAAATCACCCCTCCACTTT; cdr3_aa: CSVQTGTGVKSPLHF
j_call: TRBJ2-7; v_call: TRBV6-5; d_call: .; clone_size: .; cdr3_nt: TGTGCCAGCAGGCAGCTTAACTCCTACGAGCAGTACTTC; cdr3_aa: CASRQLNSYEQYF
j_call: TRBJ1-5; v_call: TRBV6-1; d_call: .; clone_size: .; cdr3_nt: TGTGCCAGCAGTGAAGACAGGGTGCGGAATCAGCCCCAGCATTTT; cdr3_aa: CASSEDRVRNQPQHF
j_call: TRBJ2-5; v_call: TRBV30; d_call: .; clone_size: .; cdr3_nt: TGTGCCTGGAGTCTGGGGGGATTAGAGACCCAGTACTTC; cdr3_aa: CAWSLGGLETQYF
j_call: TRBJ2-1; v_call: TRBV20-1; d_call: .; clone_size: .; cdr3_nt: TGCAGCGTATCGGCCGAGCAGTTCTTC; cdr3_aa: CSVSAEQFF
j_call: TRBJ2-2; v_call: TRBV28; d_call: .; clone_size: few; cdr3_nt: TGTGCCAGCAGGCAGGGTGGGGCCGGGGAGCTGTTTTTT; cdr3_aa: CASRQGGAGELFF
j_call: TRBJ2-1; v_call: TRBV20-1; d_call: TRBD2; clone_size: .; cdr3_nt: TGCAGTGCTGCCGGACTAGCGGGAGGGTCCTACAATGAGCAGTTCTTC; cdr3_aa: CSAAGLAGGSYNEQFF
j_call: TRBJ1-4; v_call: TRBV30; d_call: TRBD1; clone_size: .; cdr3_nt: TGTGCCTGGAGTGTGGGACAGGAAAAACTGTTTTTT; cdr3_aa: CAWSVGQEKLFF
j_call: TRBJ2-1; v_call: TRBV20-1; d_call: .; clone_size: .; cdr3_nt: TGCAGTGCTAGAGTCGCGGGAAATGCGTACAATGAGCAGTTCTTC; cdr3_aa: CSARVAGNAYNEQFF
j_call: TRBJ2-3; v_call: TRBV29-1; d_call: TRBD2; clone_size: .; cdr3_nt: TGCAGCGCCGATAGCGGGAGTCTGTTGACAGATACGCAGTATTTT; cdr3_aa: CSADSGSLLTDTQYF
j_call: TRBJ2-1; v_call: TRBV5-1; d_call: TRBD2; clone_size: few; cdr3_nt: TGCGCCAGCAGCTTGGGTCTAGCGGGAGTGGTTGATGAGCAGTTCTTC; cdr3_aa: CASSLGLAGVVDEQFF